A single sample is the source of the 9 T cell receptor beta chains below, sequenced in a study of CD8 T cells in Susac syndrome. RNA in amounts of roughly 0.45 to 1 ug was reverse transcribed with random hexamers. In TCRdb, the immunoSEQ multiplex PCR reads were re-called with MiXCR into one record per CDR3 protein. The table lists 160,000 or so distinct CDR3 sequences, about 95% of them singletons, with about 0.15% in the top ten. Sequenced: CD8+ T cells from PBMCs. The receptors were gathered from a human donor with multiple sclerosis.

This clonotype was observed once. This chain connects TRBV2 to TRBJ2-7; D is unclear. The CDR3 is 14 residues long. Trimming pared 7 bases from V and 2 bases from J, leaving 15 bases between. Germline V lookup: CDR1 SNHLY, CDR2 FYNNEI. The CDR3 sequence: CASIGLDGTYEQYF. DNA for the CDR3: TGTGCCAGCATTGGGCTCGACGGAACCTACGAGCAGTACTTC.

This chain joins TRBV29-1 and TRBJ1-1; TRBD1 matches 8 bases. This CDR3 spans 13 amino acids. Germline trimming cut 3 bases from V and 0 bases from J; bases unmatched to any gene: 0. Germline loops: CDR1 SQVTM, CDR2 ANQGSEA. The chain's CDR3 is CSVETGVNTEAFF. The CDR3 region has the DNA TGCAGCGTTGAGACAGGGGTGAACACTGAAGCTTTCTTT.

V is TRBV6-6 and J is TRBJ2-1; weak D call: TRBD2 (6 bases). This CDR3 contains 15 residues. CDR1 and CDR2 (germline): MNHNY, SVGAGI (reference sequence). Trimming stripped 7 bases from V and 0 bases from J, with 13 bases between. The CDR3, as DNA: TGTGCCAGCACCTTGCTAGCGAACTCCTACAATGAGCAGTTCTTC. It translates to CASTLLANSYNEQFF.

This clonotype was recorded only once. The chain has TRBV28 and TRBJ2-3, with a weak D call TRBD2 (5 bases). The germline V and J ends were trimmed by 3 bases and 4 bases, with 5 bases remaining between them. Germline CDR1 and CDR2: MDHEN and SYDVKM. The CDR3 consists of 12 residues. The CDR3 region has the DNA TGTGCCAGCAGTTTCGGGGCAGATACGCAGTATTTT. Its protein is CASSFGADTQYF.

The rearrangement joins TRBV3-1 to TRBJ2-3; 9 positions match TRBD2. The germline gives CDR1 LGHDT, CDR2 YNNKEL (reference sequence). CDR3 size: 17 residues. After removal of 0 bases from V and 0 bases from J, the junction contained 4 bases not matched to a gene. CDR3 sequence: CASSQDWLAGSTDTQYF. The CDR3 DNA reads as TGTGCCAGCAGCCAAGATTGGCTAGCGGGAAGCACAGATACGCAGTATTTT.

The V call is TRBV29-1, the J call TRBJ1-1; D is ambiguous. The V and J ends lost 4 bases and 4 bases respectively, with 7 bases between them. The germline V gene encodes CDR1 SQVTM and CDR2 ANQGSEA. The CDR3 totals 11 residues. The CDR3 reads CSVGGSTEAFF. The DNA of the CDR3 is TGCAGCGTTGGAGGCAGCACTGAAGCTTTCTTT.

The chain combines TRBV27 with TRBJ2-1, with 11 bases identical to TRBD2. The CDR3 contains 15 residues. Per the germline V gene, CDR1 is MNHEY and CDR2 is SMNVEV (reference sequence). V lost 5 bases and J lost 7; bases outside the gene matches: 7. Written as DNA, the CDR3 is TGTGCCAGCAGTCCCGAACTAGCGGGGGCTAATGAGCAGTTCTTC. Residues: CASSPELAGANEQFF.

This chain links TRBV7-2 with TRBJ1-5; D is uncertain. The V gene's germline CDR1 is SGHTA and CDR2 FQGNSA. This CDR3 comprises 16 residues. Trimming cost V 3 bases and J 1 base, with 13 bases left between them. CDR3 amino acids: CASSFYGRLSNQPQHF. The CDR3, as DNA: TGTGCCAGCAGCTTCTACGGCAGGCTAAGCAATCAGCCCCAGCATTTT.

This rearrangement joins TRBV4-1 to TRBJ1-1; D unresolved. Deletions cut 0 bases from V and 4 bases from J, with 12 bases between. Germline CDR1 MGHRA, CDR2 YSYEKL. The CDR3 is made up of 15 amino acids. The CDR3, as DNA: TGCGCCAGCAGCCAAGATTGGGGTTCTGCCACTGAAGCTTTCTTT. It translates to CASSQDWGSATEAFF.